This T cell receptor (beta chain) was sequenced during a study of OX40 agonist ivuxolimab in advanced cancers. The study's findings and limits: The expanded peripheral T cells' antigen specificity was not determined. There was clonal expansion of CD4+ and CD8+ blood T cells by week 6 at 0.1 to 3.0 mg/kg.

Some clones are missing from TCRdb's copy, which holds only in-frame ones; the method was immunoSEQ multiplex PCR. Here the sample spans 50,000 to 65,000 clones, roughly 91% being singletons. Germline assignment: CDR1 SGHKS and CDR2 YYEKEE (reference sequence). V trimming: 3 bases; J trimming: 1 base; junction bases outside the gene matches: 2. This CDR3 is 15 amino acids long. A note on this clone: The antigen remains unidentified.

The sequenced sample was CD4+ or CD8+ T cells sorted from blood, obtained in a trial of the OX40 agonist ivuxolimab. The sequence came from an adult with an advanced solid tumor such as melanoma, head and neck, liver or kidney cancer. V usage is TRBV5-5 and J usage is TRBJ1-1; 11 bases are a match to TRBD1. CDR3 coding DNA: TGTGCCAGCAGCTGGACAGGGGGCCAGAACACTGAAGCTTTCTTT. Protein: CASSWTGGQNTEAFF.